This T cell receptor beta chain was captured in a study of T cell repertoires and HLA-DP antigens (dated by TCRdb to between 2018 and 2020). With regard to the full study: An in vitro model of CD4+ T cell alloreactivity against allogeneic HLA-DP presented by transduced HeLa cells was used in the study. Of the three donors, two were male and one was female, and their ages ranged from the 18-to-29 age band up to the 60-to-69 age band. Average DNA input was approximately 200 ng for sorted CD137+CD4+ samples, compared with 950 to 1,500 ng for pre-culture CD4+ samples. The two alloantigens modelled structurally similar versus dissimilar alloantigens, differing from self at one and about eleven peptide-binding groove amino acids, respectively. The study at large found these results: Clones undetected before culture had an average cumulative frequency of about 35% against one allele and approximately 50% against the other. The naive and memory CD4+ repertoires were not analysed as separate populations. Sorted CD137+ cells showed similar clonality against both alloantigens (about 0.39), much higher than the clonality of pre-culture samples (approximately 0.039). Limitations included only a few donors, a non-physiological HeLa antigen-presenting system, and the use of total CD4+ responder cells.

TCRB CDR3 regions were amplified with the immunoSEQ multiplex PCR using forward primers for 54 TRBV segments and reverse primers for 13 TRBJ segments. For pre-culture CD4+ samples, sequencing was done at deep resolution with a target of about 210,000 T cell genomes. Amplicons were sequenced on an Illumina HiSeq System, producing 87 bp reads covering the CDR3. As for the authors' bioinformatics: Correction for PCR and sequencing errors was applied to reads, and CDR3 regions were defined through alignment to IMGT reference sequences. Synthetic template pools were used to estimate template counts and unique rearrangement counts. Clonality was calculated as 1 minus Pielou's evenness. The Daley-Smith estimator was used to estimate richness. Morisita's index was used to measure repertoire overlap. Clones found in cultured samples but undetected in the pre-culture repertoire of the corresponding donor were defined as low-abundance clones. Held by TCRdb, this immuneACCESS table contains in-frame sequences only and omits some clones. Under half of the omission traces to an unresolved V gene where checked; the cause of the rest is unknown. V, J and clone size are taken as reported in that table, and D and trimming were inferred from the DNA itself. This sample lists 75,000 to 90,000 clones; around nine tenths were detected once. 1.7% of the sample goes to the ten largest clones.

About this clone itself: Its antigen remains unidentified. No base-level quality is on record; no much larger clone is a single base apart.

Magnetic bead negative selection was used to isolate untouched CD4+ T cells from Ficoll-separated PBMC, with an average purity of almost 98%. Untouched CD4+ T cells were isolated with magnetic beads from Ficoll-separated PBMC, and a purity of about 98% was reached with negligible CD8+ contamination. Donors were three healthy blood donors whose buffy coats supplied peripheral blood mononuclear cells. CMV seronegative status was shared by all three donors. Genomic DNA was extracted with the DNeasy Blood & Tissue Kit. For each subject, genomic DNA from sorted CD137+CD4+ cells and from pre-culture CD4+ baseline samples underwent TCRB sequencing. The germline V gene (reference sequence) gives CDR1 as GTSNPN and CDR2 as SVGIG. Its CDR3 holds 13 amino acids, cysteine through phenylalanine. Only the CDR3 DNA stays, 39 bases, in frame from base 1. V is trimmed back by 5 bases and J by 6 bases, and the junction contains 4 bases that no gene match accounts for.

The material sequenced was CD4+ T cells from PBMCs. This TCR was sampled from a man between 45 and 60 years old in good health and CMV-seronegative. The chain employs TRBV30 and TRBJ2-2; the junction holds 9 bases that match TRBD1. This receptor carries the CDR3 CAWDRQGAGELFF. The sequence in DNA is TGTGCCTGGGATAGACAGGGGGCCGGGGAGCTGTTTTTT.